The rows below give T cell receptor beta chains drawn from one sample of a study of blood T cell repertoires in COVID-19. Generated by immunoSEQ multiplex PCR, the TCRdb table keeps only in-frame clones and is missing some. This table has approximately 150,000 clones, roughly 78% appearing once. The sequencing sample was made of peripheral blood. The source of these receptors is a woman aged 55-75 years with COVID-19, enrolled during active disease. The CDR3 runs from the conserved cysteine through the conserved F or W. The order of the fields is CDR3 protein, CDR3 DNA, clone size, J gene, D gene, V gene. A D gene is named only where the DNA matches it firmly. Size is omitted from some rows. Given values are once, few, many or a class for expanded clones.

cdr3_aa: CSVGRTGSALTEAFF
cdr3_nt: TGCAGCGTGGGAAGGACAGGCTCGGCCCTCACTGAAGCTTTCTTT
clone_size: NA
j_call: TRBJ1-1
d_call: TRBD1
v_call: TRBV29-1

cdr3_aa: CASSSQGMLTPLHF
cdr3_nt: TGTGCCAGCAGCTCACAGGGTATGTTAACACCCCTCCACTTT
clone_size: NA
j_call: TRBJ1-6
d_call: NA
v_call: TRBV5-4

cdr3_aa: CASSWGQGRWNTEAFF
cdr3_nt: TGTGCCAGCAGTTGGGGACAGGGGCGCTGGAACACTGAAGCTTTCTTT
clone_size: NA
j_call: TRBJ1-1
d_call: TRBD1
v_call: TRBV27

cdr3_aa: CASSFGQGLSPLHF
cdr3_nt: TGTGCCAGCAGCTTCGGACAGGGTCTTTCACCCCTCCACTTT
clone_size: NA
j_call: TRBJ1-6
d_call: TRBD1
v_call: TRBV11-1

cdr3_aa: CASSQDRDPYGYTF
cdr3_nt: TGTGCCAGCAGCCAAGACAGGGATCCCTATGGCTACACCTTC
clone_size: NA
j_call: TRBJ1-2
d_call: TRBD1
v_call: TRBV9

cdr3_aa: CASRADSTYNEQFF
cdr3_nt: TGTGCCAGCAGAGCGGACTCCACCTACAATGAGCAGTTCTTC
clone_size: NA
j_call: TRBJ2-1
d_call: NA
v_call: TRBV11-2

cdr3_aa: CASSPQGVGEKLFF
cdr3_nt: TGCGCCAGCAGCCCTCAGGGGGTCGGTGAAAAACTGTTTTTT
clone_size: NA
j_call: TRBJ1-4
d_call: TRBD1
v_call: TRBV5-1

cdr3_aa: CASSRYRENSGNTIYF
cdr3_nt: TGTGCCAGCAGCCGCTACAGGGAAAACTCTGGAAACACCATATATTTT
clone_size: NA
j_call: TRBJ1-3
d_call: NA
v_call: TRBV2

cdr3_aa: CASSRDRGSYEQYF
cdr3_nt: TGTGCCAGCAGTCGGGACAGGGGGTCCTACGAGCAGTACTTC
clone_size: NA
j_call: TRBJ2-7
d_call: TRBD1
v_call: TRBV6-5

cdr3_aa: CASSVAGDLSEQFF
cdr3_nt: TGTGCCAGCAGTGTAGCGGGAGATCTCAGTGAGCAGTTCTTC
clone_size: NA
j_call: TRBJ2-1
d_call: TRBD2
v_call: TRBV7-2

cdr3_aa: CASSSDAGVGNEKLFF
cdr3_nt: TGCGCCAGCAGCTCGGACGCGGGGGTGGGTAATGAAAAACTGTTTTTT
clone_size: once
j_call: TRBJ1-4
d_call: NA
v_call: TRBV5-1

cdr3_aa: CASSLGWGSGTDTQYF
cdr3_nt: TGTGCCAGCAGCTTGGGGTGGGGTAGCGGCACAGATACGCAGTATTTT
clone_size: NA
j_call: TRBJ2-3
d_call: NA
v_call: TRBV5-5

cdr3_aa: CAARGGGKGTEAFF
cdr3_nt: TGTGCCGCCCGAGGAGGGGGCAAGGGCACTGAAGCTTTCTTT
clone_size: NA
j_call: TRBJ1-1
d_call: TRBD1
v_call: TRBV18

cdr3_aa: CASSFTLGQGEKQYF
cdr3_nt: TGTGCCAGCAGCTTTACCCTGGGACAGGGCGAGAAGCAGTACTTC
clone_size: NA
j_call: TRBJ2-7
d_call: TRBD1
v_call: TRBV28

cdr3_aa: CASSPGTSGGRVVDEQFF
cdr3_nt: TGTGCCAGCAGCCCCGGGACTAGCGGGGGGAGAGTGGTGGATGAGCAGTTCTTC
clone_size: NA
j_call: TRBJ2-1
d_call: TRBD2
v_call: TRBV5-8

cdr3_aa: CASSQDKVRVAGPQWGGEQYF
cdr3_nt: TGTGCCAGCAGCCAAGATAAAGTTAGGGTAGCGGGCCCTCAATGGGGAGGGGAGCAGTACTTC
clone_size: NA
j_call: TRBJ2-7
d_call: TRBD2
v_call: TRBV3-1/TRBV3-2

cdr3_aa: CATGTGNTGELFF
cdr3_nt: TGTGCCACCGGGACAGGCAACACCGGGGAGCTGTTTTTT
clone_size: NA
j_call: TRBJ2-2
d_call: TRBD1
v_call: TRBV15

cdr3_aa: CASSLRGYTQYF
cdr3_nt: TGTGCCAGCAGCTTAAGGGGCTATACGCAGTATTTT
clone_size: NA
j_call: TRBJ2-3
d_call: NA
v_call: TRBV7-2

cdr3_aa: CASSEGSFQGGYGYTF
cdr3_nt: TGTGCCAGCAGTGAAGGGAGCTTTCAAGGGGGCTATGGCTACACCTTC
clone_size: NA
j_call: TRBJ1-2
d_call: NA
v_call: TRBV6-1

cdr3_aa: CASSLAGVQETQYF
cdr3_nt: TGCGCCAGCAGCTTGGCCGGGGTCCAAGAGACCCAGTACTTC
clone_size: NA
j_call: TRBJ2-5
d_call: NA
v_call: TRBV5-1

cdr3_aa: CASSVVPGKGTGELFF
cdr3_nt: TGTGCCAGCAGCGTAGTTCCAGGCAAGGGGACCGGGGAGCTGTTTTTT
clone_size: once
j_call: TRBJ2-2
d_call: NA
v_call: TRBV9

cdr3_aa: CSVEMVAGYNEQFF
cdr3_nt: TGCAGCGTTGAAATGGTAGCGGGGTACAATGAGCAGTTCTTC
clone_size: NA
j_call: TRBJ2-1
d_call: TRBD2
v_call: TRBV29-1

cdr3_aa: CASSLGGGRETQYF
cdr3_nt: TGCGCCAGCAGCTTGGGAGGGGGCAGGGAGACCCAGTACTTC
clone_size: few
j_call: TRBJ2-5
d_call: TRBD1
v_call: TRBV5-1

cdr3_aa: CASSSQASTDTQYF
cdr3_nt: TGCGCCAGCAGTAGTCAGGCGAGCACAGATACGCAGTATTTT
clone_size: NA
j_call: TRBJ2-3
d_call: NA
v_call: TRBV5-1

cdr3_aa: CASSPGTGGTEAFF
cdr3_nt: TGTGCCAGCAGCCCCGGGACAGGGGGCACTGAAGCTTTCTTT
clone_size: NA
j_call: TRBJ1-1
d_call: TRBD1
v_call: TRBV3-1/TRBV3-2

cdr3_aa: CASRLDRGSNQPQHF
cdr3_nt: TGTGCCAGCAGACTTGACAGGGGGAGCAATCAGCCCCAGCATTTT
clone_size: NA
j_call: TRBJ1-5
d_call: TRBD1
v_call: TRBV7-8

cdr3_aa: CASSSGGAVYEQYF
cdr3_nt: TGTGCCAGCAGCTCCGGGGGGGCGGTCTACGAGCAGTACTTC
clone_size: NA
j_call: TRBJ2-7
d_call: TRBD2
v_call: TRBV7-8

cdr3_aa: CASSLGTGLPYEQYF
cdr3_nt: TGTGCCAGCAGCTTAGGCACGGGACTCCCCTACGAGCAGTACTTC
clone_size: NA
j_call: TRBJ2-7
d_call: NA
v_call: TRBV11-2

cdr3_aa: CSVGGGSGNTIYF
cdr3_nt: TGCAGCGTGGGAGGGGGTTCTGGAAACACCATATATTTT
clone_size: NA
j_call: TRBJ1-3
d_call: NA
v_call: TRBV29-1